Listed here are 3 T cell receptor beta chains from one sample, sequenced in a study of T cell responses to AZD1222 COVID-19 vaccine. TCRdb's table, derived via immunoSEQ multiplex PCR, lists solely in-frame clones and lacks some. Here the sample spans 180,000 or so clones, more than 80% being singletons. The source material was peripheral blood, sampled on day 0 of AZD1222 vaccination. The receptors come from an adult in good health.

This clone is a singleton in its sample. The V and J genes are TRBV15 and TRBJ2-1; possibly TRBD1 for D (6 bases). There are 16 residues in the CDR3. Germline values: CDR1 LNHNV, CDR2 YYDKDF (reference sequence). Trimming pared 0 bases from V and 8 bases from J, leaving 17 bases between. CDR3 amino acids: CATSRDDRTPRYEQFF. CDR3 sequence (DNA): TGTGCCACCAGCAGAGATGACAGGACTCCTCGGTATGAGCAGTTCTTC.

The chain recombines TRBV5-1 with TRBJ1-1; weak D call: TRBD1 (6 bases). The CDR3 contains 14 residues. V lost 3 bases and J lost 2, with 11 bases in between. Germline lookup yields CDR1 SGHRS and CDR2 YFSETQ. The CDR3 loop is CASSSAGTNTEAFF. DNA of the CDR3: TGCGCCAGCAGCTCCGCCGGGACAAACACTGAAGCTTTCTTT. Full variable domain (missing parts from reference TRBV5-1 and TRBJ1-1): KAGVTQTPRYLIKTRGQQVTLSCSPISGHRSVSWYQQTPGQGLQFLFEYFSETQRNKGNFPGRFSGRQFSNSRSEMNVSTLELGDSALYLCASSSAGTNTEAFFGQGTRLTVV.

V is TRBV18 and J is TRBJ1-2; 7 bases map to TRBD1. J gave up 6 bases and V 4 bases, and 8 bases lay outside the gene matches. CDR1 and CDR2 from the germline V gene are KGHSH and LQKENI. CDR3 length: 14 amino acids. The CDR3 loop reads CASSLGQPSNGYTF. The CDR3 DNA sequence: TGTGCCAGCTCACTGGGACAGCCGTCTAATGGCTACACCTTC.